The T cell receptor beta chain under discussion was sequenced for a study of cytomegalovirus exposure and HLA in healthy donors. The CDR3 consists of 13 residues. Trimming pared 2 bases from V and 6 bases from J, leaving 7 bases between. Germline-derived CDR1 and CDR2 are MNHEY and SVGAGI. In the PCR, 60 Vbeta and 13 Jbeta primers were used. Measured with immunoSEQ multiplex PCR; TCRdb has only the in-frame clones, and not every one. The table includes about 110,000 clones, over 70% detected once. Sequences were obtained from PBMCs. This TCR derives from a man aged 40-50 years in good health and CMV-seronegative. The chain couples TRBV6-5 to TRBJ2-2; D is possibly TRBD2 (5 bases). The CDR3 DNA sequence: TGTGCCAGCAGTTACGAGGGCCCCGGGGAGCTGTTTTTT. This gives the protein CASSYEGPGELFF.